This passage covers 3 T cell receptor beta chains from one sample sequenced in a study of PD-L1 blockade in urothelial cancer. Generated by immunoSEQ multiplex PCR, the TCRdb table keeps only in-frame clones and is missing some. The data hold approximately 90,000 clones, with about four fifths observed a single time. Regarding time point: pretreatment peripheral blood. The source material was PBMCs, sampled around atezolizumab (anti-PD-L1) treatment. These receptors all come from a man aged 55 to 69 with urothelial cancer.

The chain joins TRBV5-1 to TRBJ2-5; a weak D match, TRBD1 (6 bases). This CDR3 spans 13 amino acids. Trimming took 3 bases from V and 5 from J, leaving 11 bases between them. Germline V gene data show CDR1 as SGHRS and CDR2 as YFSETQ. In DNA form, the CDR3 reads TGCGCCAGCAGCTCACAGGGAAGGGAGACCCAGTACTTC. Translating gives CASSSQGRETQYF.

This clone was recorded only once. This chain connects TRBV29-1 to TRBJ2-1, with D possibly being TRBD2 (6 bases). There are 14 residues in the CDR3. Germline CDR1 SQVTM, CDR2 ANQGSEA. The V and J ends lost 5 bases and 1 base respectively, with 12 bases between them. DNA of the CDR3: TGCAGCGTTCTGATCGGGAGTTCCTACAATGAGCAGTTCTTC. This codes for CSVLIGSSYNEQFF.

The rearrangement links TRBV29-1 to TRBJ1-2, with D perhaps matching TRBD1 (6 bases). Germline CDR1 is SQVTM and CDR2 is ANQGSEA. The ends were cut back, 6 bases at V and 12 bases at J, with 20 bases in the middle. This CDR3 is built from 12 residues. The CDR3 DNA reads as TGCAGCGTGGCCAAAGGGGGGGGACTACACACCTTC. Its protein product is CSVAKGGGLHTF.